What follows is one TCR beta chain and its context. Germline-derived CDR1 and CDR2 are SNHLY and FYNNEI. The CDR3 is 14 amino acids. V shed 3 bases and J shed 4 bases, with 12 bases lying between them. Sequencing used immunoSEQ multiplex PCR; TCRdb keeps in-frame clones, though not all of them. The profile shows roughly 190,000 clones, roughly 91% of them singletons. This specimen comes from a study of control samples from healthy donors and cancer patients. This TCR was sampled from a woman in her 30s in good health. The chain uses TRBV2 and TRBJ2-5; D gene ambiguous. The sample consisted of blood. The CDR3 DNA sequence: TGTGCCAGCAGTGAGAGTAGGATCGTAGAGACCCAGTACTTC. As protein: CASSESRIVETQYF.